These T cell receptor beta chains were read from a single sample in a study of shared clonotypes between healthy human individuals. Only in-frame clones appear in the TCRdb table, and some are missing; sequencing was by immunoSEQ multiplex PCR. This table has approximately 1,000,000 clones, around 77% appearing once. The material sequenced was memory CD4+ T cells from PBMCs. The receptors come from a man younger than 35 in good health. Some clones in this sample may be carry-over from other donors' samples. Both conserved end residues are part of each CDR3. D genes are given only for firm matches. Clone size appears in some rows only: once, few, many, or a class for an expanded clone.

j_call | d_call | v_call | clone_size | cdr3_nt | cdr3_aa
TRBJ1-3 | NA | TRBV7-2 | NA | TGTGCCAGCAGCTCTAGGACAACCTCCTCTGGAAACACCATATATTTT | CASSSRTTSSGNTIYF
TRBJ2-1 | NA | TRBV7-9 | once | TGTGCCAGCAGGAGGGACGGTCGGGATGAGCAGTTCTTC | CASRRDGRDEQFF
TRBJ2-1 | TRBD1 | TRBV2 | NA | TGTGCCAGCAGTGACAGGGGGTTCCGCAATGAGCAGTTCTTC | CASSDRGFRNEQFF
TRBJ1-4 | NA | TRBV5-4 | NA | TGTGCCAGCAGCTTAGAAGGGACTAATGAAAAACTGTTTTTT | CASSLEGTNEKLFF
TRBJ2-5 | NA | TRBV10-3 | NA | TGTGCCATCAGGGGCGAAAAAGAGACCCAGTACTTC | CAIRGEKETQYF
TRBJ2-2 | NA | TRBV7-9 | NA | TGTGCCAGCAGCTATCAACGGGAGTCCGGGGAGCTGTTTTTT | CASSYQRESGELFF
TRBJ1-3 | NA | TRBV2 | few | TGTGCCAGCAGTGAAGGTAACTCTGGAAACACCATATATTTT | CASSEGNSGNTIYF
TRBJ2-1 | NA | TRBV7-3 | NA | TGTGCCAGCAGCTTAACACCCCAGGGATTCGATGAGCAGTTCTTC | CASSLTPQGFDEQFF
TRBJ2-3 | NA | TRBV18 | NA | TGTGCCAGCTCACCAACGGGGGCCTGGGGCACAGATACGCAGTATTTT | CASSPTGAWGTDTQYF
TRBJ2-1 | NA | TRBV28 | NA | TGTGCCAGCAGTTTGGCGGGGAGCTCCTACAATGAGCAGTTCTTC | CASSLAGSSYNEQFF
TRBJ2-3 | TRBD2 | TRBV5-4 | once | TGTGCCAGCAGCTTGTATGGCGGGAGACCCCCTAGCACAGATACGCAGTATTTT | CASSLYGGRPPSTDTQYF
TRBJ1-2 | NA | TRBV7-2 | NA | TGTGCCAGCAGCTCCGGGACGCTTCCTAACTATGGCTACACCTTC | CASSSGTLPNYGYTF
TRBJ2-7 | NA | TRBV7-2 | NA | TGTGCCAGCAGCCCCGACAGGTACGAGCAGTACTTC | CASSPDRYEQYF
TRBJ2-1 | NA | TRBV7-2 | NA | TGTGCCAGCAGCTTAGACTGGGCCGGCTACAATGAGCAGTTCTTC | CASSLDWAGYNEQFF
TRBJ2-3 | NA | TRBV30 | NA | TGTGCCTGGAGTGTACGTAGAGGGGAGATCACAGATACGCAGTATTTT | CAWSVRRGEITDTQYF
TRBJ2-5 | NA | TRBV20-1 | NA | TGCAGTGCTAGGCCACAAGAGACCCAGTACTTC | CSARPQETQYF
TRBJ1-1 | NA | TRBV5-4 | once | TGTGCCAGCAGGAGGGGTGGTGTCACTGAAGCTTTCTTT | CASRRGGVTEAFF
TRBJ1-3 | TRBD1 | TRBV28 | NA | TGTGCCAGCAGCGGGACAGGGTGGGGCAACACCATATATTTT | CASSGTGWGNTIYF
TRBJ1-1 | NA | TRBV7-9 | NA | TGTGCCAGCAGCTCCAGGGTTTTGAGCACTGAAGCTTTCTTT | CASSSRVLSTEAFF
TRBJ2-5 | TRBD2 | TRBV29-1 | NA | TGCAGCGTTGATGCGGGGGTAAGGGAGACCCAGTACTTC | CSVDAGVRETQYF
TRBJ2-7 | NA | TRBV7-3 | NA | TGTGCCAGCAGCCCACCCGGGACTCCCAGCGAGCAGTACTTC | CASSPPGTPSEQYF
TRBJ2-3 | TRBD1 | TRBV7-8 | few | TGTGCCAGCAGCCACCGGGACAGGGTCACAGATACGCAGTATTTT | CASSHRDRVTDTQYF
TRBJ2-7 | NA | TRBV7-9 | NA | TGTGCCAGCAGCTTCTCCGACAGGGAGGCCGAGCAGTACTTC | CASSFSDREAEQYF
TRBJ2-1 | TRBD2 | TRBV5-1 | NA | TGCGCCAGCAGCTTCCTAGCGGGAGATAATGAGCAGTTCTTC | CASSFLAGDNEQFF
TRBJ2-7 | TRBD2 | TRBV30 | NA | TGTGCCTGGAGTCACGGACTAGCGGGAGGGTACGGCGAGCAGTACTTC | CAWSHGLAGGYGEQYF
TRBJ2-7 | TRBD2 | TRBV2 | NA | TGTGCCAGCAGCTTGGGGACTAGCGGGAGCTACGAGCAGTACTTC | CASSLGTSGSYEQYF
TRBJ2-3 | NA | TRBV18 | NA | TGTGCCAGCTCACCAGTTTTGGCAGATACGCAGTATTTT | CASSPVLADTQYF
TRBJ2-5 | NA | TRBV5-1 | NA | TGCGCCAGCAGCTTGGCAGGGTATCAAGAGACCCAGTACTTC | CASSLAGYQETQYF
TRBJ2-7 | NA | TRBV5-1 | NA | TGCGCCAGCAGCTTGGCAGGGTACCACGAGCAGTACTTC | CASSLAGYHEQYF
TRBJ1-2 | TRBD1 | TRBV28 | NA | TGTGCCAGCAGTTTACCCGGCAGACAGGGACTCTATGGCTACACCTTC | CASSLPGRQGLYGYTF
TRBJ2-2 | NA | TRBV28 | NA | TGTGCCAGTTCGGTGAACACCGGGGAGCTGTTTTTT | CASSVNTGELFF
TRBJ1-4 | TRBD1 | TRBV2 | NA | TGTGCCAGCCAGACAGGGTCTAATGAAAAACTGTTTTTT | CASQTGSNEKLFF
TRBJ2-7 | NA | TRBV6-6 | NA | TGTGCCAGCAGTTACTCGGGGTACGGTTACTACGAGCAGTACTTC | CASSYSGYGYYEQYF
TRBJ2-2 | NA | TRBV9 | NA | TGTGCCAGCAGCCGAACGACAGTAGCGAACACCGGGGAGCTGTTTTTT | CASSRTTVANTGELFF
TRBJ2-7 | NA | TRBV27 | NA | TGTGCCAGCAGTTTACACAGTTCCTACGAGCAGTACTTC | CASSLHSSYEQYF
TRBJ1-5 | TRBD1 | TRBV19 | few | TGTGCCACAGAGGGACAGGGATATCAGCCCCAGCATTTT | CATEGQGYQPQHF
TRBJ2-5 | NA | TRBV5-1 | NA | TGCGCCAGCTGCCCCGGGACTTGCCAAGAGACCCAGTACTTC | CASCPGTCQETQYF
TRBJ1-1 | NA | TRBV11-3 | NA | TGTGCCAGCAGCTTATCGGGGTCAAACACTGAAGCTTTCTTT | CASSLSGSNTEAFF
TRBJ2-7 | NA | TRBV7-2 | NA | TGTGCCAGCAGCTTATTTCGAGCAGGAACCTACGAGCAGTACTTC | CASSLFRAGTYEQYF
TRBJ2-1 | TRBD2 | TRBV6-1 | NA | TGTGCCAGCAGTGCGCCGGGACTAGCGGGAGCCCCGACGAAGCGAGATGAGCAGTTCTTC | CASSAPGLAGAPTKRDEQFF
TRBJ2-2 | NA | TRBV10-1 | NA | TGCGCCACCCAAAAGACCAACACCGGGGAGCTGTTTTTT | CATQKTNTGELFF
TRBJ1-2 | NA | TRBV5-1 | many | TGCGCCAGCAGCAGTACGGGGTTGGATGGCTACACCTTC | CASSSTGLDGYTF
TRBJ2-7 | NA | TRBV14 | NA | TGTGCCAGCAGCCCAGGAGTCTTCAGATACGAGCAGTACTTC | CASSPGVFRYEQYF
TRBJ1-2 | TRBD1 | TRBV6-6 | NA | TGTGCCAGCAGCTGGACAGGGATTGAGGGCTACACCTTC | CASSWTGIEGYTF
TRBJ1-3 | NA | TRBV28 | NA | TGTGCCAGCAGGGGGACGGGAGGAAACACCATATATTTT | CASRGTGGNTIYF
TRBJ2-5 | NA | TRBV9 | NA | TGTGCCAGCAGCGCGCCCCCAACAGGGAAAGAGACCCAGTACTTC | CASSAPPTGKETQYF
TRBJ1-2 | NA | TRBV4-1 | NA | TGCGCCAGCAGCCACCTTTTCGCAGCCTCCCCTTCCTATGGCTACACCTTC | CASSHLFAASPSYGYTF
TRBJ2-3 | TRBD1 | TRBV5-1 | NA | TGCGCCAGCAGCATTGGGACAGGGGTAGATACGCAGTATTTT | CASSIGTGVDTQYF